This entry features one T cell receptor (beta chain) sequence. No antigen is known for it. Base qualities are not provided; no much larger clone lies one nucleotide away. Whole blood was collected in K2EDTA tubes by collaborating institutions according to the institutions' own protocols. For TCRbeta analysis, collaborators shipped samples in one of three forms: frozen whole blood, isolated PBMCs, or DNA extracted from either of those sample types. The entry originates in a study of blood T cell repertoires in COVID-19 (dated by TCRdb to 2018 to 2021). For context, the study as a whole: Samples covering the acute and convalescent phases of COVID-19 were provided by collaborators in the United States, Italy and Spain. The material from the prospective study consisted of cDNA or gDNA derived from T cells, B-cell-depleted T cells, or PBMCs. Where available, HLA class I and class II types were taken from metadata supplied by the sample provider and were not determined by assay-based typing. Nearly every sample came with metadata listing a de-identified subject ID, COVID-19 status, age in years and sex. The repertoires were released in a freely available public database meant as a resource for research on the immune response to SARS-CoV-2. Subjects who had been exposed to COVID-19, were actively infected with it, or had recovered from it provided the deeply sampled blood TCRbeta repertoires that made up the dataset. The samples were drawn from two sources: the first 160 participants of the ongoing ImmuneRACE study, and 1,000 to 1,500 subjects contributed by 6 global collaborators. What the study reported, not specific to this receptor: The quantity of clinical and demographic metadata differed by source and by participant and was supplied without curation.

V lost 2 bases and J lost 4 bases; the stretch between them is 12 bases long. The CDR3 has 15 amino acids, counting the end cysteine and phenylalanine. Just CDR3 DNA is preserved here, 45 bases in frame from base 1. Via the germline V gene, CDR1 is KGHSH and CDR2 LQKENI. The immunoSEQ Assay, a bias-controlled multiplex PCR, was used to amplify TCRbeta CDR3 regions from genomic DNA. In the original analysis: Within the assay, amplification of reference gene primers was used to estimate how many nucleated cells each sample contained. Sequence reads were collapsed and filtered to measure the absolute abundance of every unique TCRbeta CDR3 rearrangement. Productive Simpson clonality was computed per sample as the square root of Simpson's diversity index over productive rearrangements. TCRdb re-hosts the immuneACCESS table, in-frame sequences only. Its copies lack some clones; in the studies checked, an unresolved V gene accounts for under half of them, and the cause for the rest is not known. V and J calls plus clone size are reproduced from that table; the DNA served to infer D and trimming. This sample holds around 300,000 clones; around 82% were observed only once. The leading ten clones occupy under 3% of the sample.

This clonotype was obtained from a young man with active or convalescent COVID-19. Rearrangement joined TRBV18 to TRBJ1-5; the D gene assignment is ambiguous. The sample was peripheral blood. The DNA sequence is as follows: TGTGCCAGCTCACCAACCCCAACATCAAATCAGCCCCAGCATTTT. Translated, this is CASSPTPTSNQPQHF.